This entry lists 16 T cell receptor beta chains sequenced from one sample in a study of blood T cell repertoires in COVID-19. Profiled with immunoSEQ multiplex PCR; TCRdb holds only in-frame clones, not every one. The profile covers 250,000 to 300,000 clones, with about nine tenths appearing a single time and approximately 1.3% taken by the ten largest. The sequenced material came from PBMCs or T cells enriched from blood (not recorded which). The receptors were gathered from a human donor in a cohort exposed to, infected with or recovered from COVID-19 (not recorded which). The donor label of this sample is uncertain.

The chain couples TRBV5-6 to TRBJ2-7; D may be TRBD1 (6 bases). Trimming pared 2 bases from V and 7 bases from J, leaving 16 bases between. Germline V lookup: CDR1 SGHDT, CDR2 YYEEEE. The CDR3 loop spans 14 amino acids. The CDR3 here is CASSLTTWGQEQYF. CDR3 nucleotide sequence: TGTGCCAGCAGCTTAACCACCTGGGGGCAGGAGCAGTACTTC.

The chain employs TRBV29-1 and TRBJ2-5; D perhaps matches TRBD2 (5 bases). The CDR3 runs to 19 residues. Deletions cut 0 bases from V and 6 bases from J, with 29 bases between. CDR1 and CDR2 (germline): SQVTM, ANQGSEA. Here the CDR3 reads CSVEDLGDQAVGEYKTQYF. In DNA, the CDR3 is TGCAGCGTTGAAGATCTAGGAGATCAGGCCGTCGGGGAGTACAAGACCCAGTACTTC.

This chain links TRBV24-1 with TRBJ2-7, with 9 bases matching TRBD1. Germline CDR1 and CDR2: KGHDR and SFDVKD. V dropped 7 bases and J dropped 6; count of bases not matched to a gene: 6. The CDR3 is made up of 13 amino acids. In nucleotides, the CDR3 is TGTGCCACCAGGGACAGGGGCAACGTCGAGCAGTACTTC. It translates to CATRDRGNVEQYF.

The V gene is TRBV2, the J gene TRBJ2-7, with TRBD1 identical over 9 bases. Germline CDR1 SNHLY, CDR2 FYNNEI. V was clipped by 8 bases and J by 7 bases; unmatched bases: 3. This CDR3 has 11 amino acids. DNA for the CDR3: TGTGCCAGCGGACAGGGGACGGAGCAGTACTTC. Amino acids: CASGQGTEQYF.

On this clone itself: This CDR3 is also generated by other DNA sequences in the sample. The rearrangement joins TRBV3-1 (or the pseudogene TRBV3-2) to TRBJ2-7; TRBD2 agrees at 11 bases. The CDR3 has 15 amino acids. CDR1 LGHDT and CDR2 YNNKEL come from the germline V gene (reference sequence). The J segment lost 0 bases and the V segment lost 2 bases, leaving 0 bases of the junction unmatched. The CDR3 DNA sequence: TGTGCCAGCAGCCAAACTAGCGGGAGCTCCTACGAGCAGTACTTC. Residues: CASSQTSGSSYEQYF.

Notes on this clone: A junction end diverges from the germline sequence, so it may reflect a read error. The V gene is TRBV4-3, the J gene TRBJ2-1, with D maybe TRBD2 (6 bases). Germline CDR1 reads LGHNA; CDR2 reads YSLEER. The CDR3 runs 19 residues. CDR3 sequence reads: CASSEELGGAGSSYNEQFF. The CDR3 nucleotides read TGCGCCAGCAGCGAAGAATTGGGCGGCGCGGGGAGCTCCTACAATGAGCAGTTCTTC.

The V and J genes are TRBV9 and TRBJ1-6, with D unclear. The CDR3 extends over 15 amino acids. Germline lookup yields CDR1 SGDLS and CDR2 YYNGEE. With 0 bases removed from V and 10 bases from J, the gap between germline ends came to 14 bases. The CDR3 nucleotides are TGTGCCAGCAGCGTAGACGGCAGGCCAAGCTCACCCCTCCACTTT. Protein sequence: CASSVDGRPSSPLHF.

V and J are TRBV4-1 and TRBJ1-1; D gene uncertain. The CDR3 extends over 14 amino acids. Trimming removed 4 bases at V and 0 bases at J, with 9 bases between. CDR1 is MGHRA, CDR2 YSYEKL, per germline. CDR3 bases: TGCGCCAGCAGCCCCCTAATGTTGAACACTGAAGCTTTCTTT. Its translation is CASSPLMLNTEAFF.

DNA for the CDR3: TGTGCCAGCAGCCCCCGGCCGGCGGGATCCGGAAACACCATATATTTT. Protein product: CASSPRPAGSGNTIYF. This chain links TRBV7-2 with TRBJ1-3; D gene unclear. The ends were cut back, 5 bases at V and 4 bases at J, with 18 bases in the middle. Per the germline V gene, CDR1 is SGHTA and CDR2 is FQGNSA. The CDR3 sequence is 16 residues long. Full variable domain (outside the CDR3, taken from reference TRBV7-2 and TRBJ1-3): GAGVSQSPSNKVTEKGKDVELRCDPISGHTALYWYRQSLGQGLEFLIYFQGNSAPDKSGLPSDRFSAERTGGSVSTLTIQRTQQEDSAVYLCASSPRPAGSGNTIYFGEGSWLTVV.

The chain is built from TRBV5-6 and TRBJ1-6; no firm D call. This CDR3 comprises 16 residues. V was clipped by 4 bases and J by 5 bases, with 16 bases between them. The germline gives CDR1 SGHDT, CDR2 YYEEEE. The CDR3 bases are TGTGCCAGCAGCCTGTCAACCGGGAGTCATAATTCACCCCTCCACTTT. This translates into CASSLSTGSHNSPLHF.

This clone has just one count. CDR3 in amino acids: CASSDPGQGYAGYTF. DNA for the CDR3: TGTGCCAGCAGTGACCCGGGACAGGGTTACGCTGGCTACACCTTC. The chain uses TRBV6-1 and TRBJ1-2, with 9 bases aligning to TRBD1. After removal of 3 bases from V and 7 bases from J, the junction contained 9 bases not matched to a gene. The germline gives CDR1 MNHNS, CDR2 SASEGT. This CDR3 is built from 15 residues.

The gene calls are TRBV9 and TRBJ1-6; D ambiguous. The length of the CDR3 is 13 residues. V was cut by 3 bases and J by 7 bases, with 8 bases left in between. The V gene's germline CDR1 is SGDLS and CDR2 YYNGEE. CDR3 sequence reads: CASSGALNSPLHF. Written as DNA, the CDR3 is TGTGCCAGCAGCGGGGCCCTCAATTCACCCCTCCACTTT.

Only a few counts were recorded for this clone. The rearrangement joins TRBV9 to TRBJ1-3; 9 nucleotides match TRBD1. CDR1 and CDR2 from the germline V gene are SGDLS and YYNGEE. The CDR3 covers 18 residues. V lost 3 bases to trimming and J lost 1 base; unmatched junction nucleotides: 11. CDR3 sequence reads: CASSGGPLDRGSGNTIYF. The CDR3 DNA sequence: TGTGCCAGCAGCGGCGGACCCCTCGACAGGGGGTCTGGAAACACCATATATTTT.

The chain combines TRBV10-1 with TRBJ2-1; a weak D match, TRBD2 (7 bases). Germline CDR1 and CDR2: WNHNN and SYGVQD (reference sequence). The length of the CDR3 is 14 residues. Trimming shortened V by 6 bases and J by 7 bases, and 16 bases separated the two germline ends. The CDR3 region has the DNA TGCGCCAGCAGCGAGAGGGGGGGCAATAATGAGCAGTTCTTC. It codes for CASSERGGNNEQFF.

The chain recombines TRBV7-8 with TRBJ1-5, with a possible D match to TRBD1 (5 bases). The V gene's germline CDR1 is SGHVS and CDR2 FQNEAQ. V lost 0 bases and J lost 0, with 6 bases in between. The CDR3 contains 15 residues. The CDR3 sequence is CASSLATDSNQPQHF. In DNA, the CDR3 is TGTGCCAGCAGCTTAGCGACAGATAGCAATCAGCCCCAGCATTTT. The full variable domain, its missing parts supplied by reference TRBV7-8 and TRBJ1-5, is GAGVSQSPRYKVAKRGQDVALRCDPISGHVSLFWYQQALGQGPEFLTYFQNEAQLDKSGLPSDRFFAERPEGSVSTLKIQRTQQEDSAVYLCASSLATDSNQPQHFGDGTRLSIL.

This clone was seen just once. The chain combines TRBV9 with TRBJ1-2, with TRBD1 matching over 8 bases. J gave up 4 bases and V 3 bases, and 11 bases lay outside the gene matches. The CDR3 consists of 16 residues. The germline V gene has CDR1 SGDLS and CDR2 YYNGEE. In nucleotides, the CDR3 is TGTGCCAGCAGCGCGTCCCCTTCAGGGGGCGCCTATGGCTACACCTTC. Translating it yields CASSASPSGGAYGYTF.